Listed below are T cell receptor beta chains from one sample, sequenced in a study of regulatory T cells in long-lasting Graves disease. TCRdb called the multiplex PCR reads again in MiXCR, with one record for every CDR3 protein. The sample has a few hundred thousand distinct CDR3 sequences; around 15% are singletons. These data were also filed under a second study, of T cells in Graves' hyperthyroidism and ophthalmopathy.

The material sequenced was peripheral blood mononuclear cells (PBMCs), taken at new diagnosis, from a patient treated with antithyroid drugs. The receptors derive from a woman between 18 and 30 years old with Graves disease. The CDR3 runs from the conserved cysteine through the conserved F or W. The D gene is left open where the match is weak. Where a row states a size, it is once, few, many or the class of an expanded clone; other rows omit it.

cdr3_nt cdr3_aa v_call clone_size d_call j_call
TGTGCCAGCAGAGGGACATTGGACACTGAAGCTTTCTTT CASRGTLDTEAFF TRBV27 . . TRBJ1-1
TGCGCCAGCAGCTTGGTGGCGGGGGCGTCCCGAGAGACCCAGTACTTC CASSLVAGASRETQYF TRBV5-1 few . TRBJ2-5
TGCAGTGCTAGGGAGGACGGTAGCAATCAGCCCCAGCATTTT CSAREDGSNQPQHF TRBV20-1 few . TRBJ1-5
TGTGCCAGCAGCCCGGAAGGGACAGGGGAACTGAATGAGCAGTTCTTC CASSPEGTGELNEQFF TRBV3-1 . TRBD1 TRBJ2-1
TGCAGTGCTAGTGGGGACGCGGGGGTACAAGAGACCCAGTACTTC CSASGDAGVQETQYF TRBV20-1 many TRBD2 TRBJ2-5
TGTGCCAGCAGTCCCAGGGGACGGACCTCCTACGAGCAGTACTTC CASSPRGRTSYEQYF TRBV2 many . TRBJ2-7
TGTGCCAGCAGCTCACTACAGGGGGCGGATGAGCAGTTCTTC CASSSLQGADEQFF TRBV3-1 many TRBD1 TRBJ2-1
TGTGCCAGCAGCCCCCCGGGACAGGGAATGCCCTACGAGCAGTACTTC CASSPPGQGMPYEQYF TRBV2 many TRBD1 TRBJ2-7
TGTGCCAGCAGCCCGGACAACCCACGGGAGACCCAGTACTTC CASSPDNPRETQYF TRBV7-8 many . TRBJ2-5
TGTGCCAGCAGTCATCCCCCCGGGATTGGGGCCAAAAACATTCAGTACTTC CASSHPPGIGAKNIQYF TRBV28 many . TRBJ2-4
TGTGCCAGCAGCCCCGGACTAGTCCGCCCCGGGACCCAGTACTTC CASSPGLVRPGTQYF TRBV11-2 many TRBD2 TRBJ2-5
TGTGCCAGCAGTACCCGGACAGGGCAGCTGTTTTTT CASSTRTGQLFF TRBV25-1 . TRBD1 TRBJ2-2
TGTGCCAGCAGCCTCGGGAAACCTTGGACAGGGGGCGTCAACGGGCAGTACTTC CASSLGKPWTGGVNGQYF TRBV7-2 . TRBD1 TRBJ2-7
TGTGCCAGCAGTTACGAGGGGCTAGCGGGGGGGCCCTACGAGCAGTACTTC CASSYEGLAGGPYEQYF TRBV6-2/TRBV6-3 many TRBD2 TRBJ2-7
TGTGCCAGCAGTTTCCCGACTAGCGGGGATACCGAGCAGTACTTC CASSFPTSGDTEQYF TRBV27 . TRBD2 TRBJ2-7
TGCAGTGCTAGAGTCCGTAACCAAGCCCCGGGACAGGGGGCCCGCAATGAGCAGTTCTTC CSARVRNQAPGQGARNEQFF TRBV20-1 . TRBD1 TRBJ2-1
TGTGCCAGTAGTTTCGGGTGGACTGAAGCTTTCTTT CASSFGWTEAFF TRBV19 . . TRBJ1-1
TGTGCCAGCAGTTCCGGGACAGGGGGTGGTATGACTGAAGCTTTCTTT CASSSGTGGGMTEAFF TRBV2 many TRBD1 TRBJ1-1
TGCAGCGTTGTAGGAGGTGGAAACACCATATATTTT CSVVGGGNTIYF TRBV29-1 . . TRBJ1-3
TGCGCCAGCAGCTTGGGTCTAGCGATCGCAGATACGCAGTATTTT CASSLGLAIADTQYF TRBV5-1 . . TRBJ2-3
TGTGCCTGGACCCCACCGACTGCGGAGCAGTTCTTC CAWTPPTAEQFF TRBV30 many . TRBJ2-1
TGTGCCAGCAGTTTGGCACAGGGGGCTTGGAATGAGCAGTTCTTC CASSLAQGAWNEQFF TRBV27 many TRBD1 TRBJ2-1
TGCAGCACCCCCGCGGCAGGGGGCCACACTGAAGCTTCCTTT CSTPAAGGHTEASF TRBV29-1 . TRBD1 TRBJ1-1
TGTGCCAGCAGTTTAAAGCCAGGGAGAAGGTATAGCAATCAGCCCCAGCATTTT CASSLKPGRRYSNQPQHF TRBV28 many . TRBJ1-5
TGTGCCAGCAGTTTATTTCAACAGTACAATCAGCCCCAGCATTTT CASSLFQQYNQPQHF TRBV28 . . TRBJ1-5
TGTGCCATCAAGCGGGAGGGCCGGTACGAGCAGTACTTC CAIKREGRYEQYF TRBV10-3 . TRBD2 TRBJ2-7
TGTGCCAGCAGTGATCCCCAGGGGGCAAGGAATCAGCCCCAGCATTTT CASSDPQGARNQPQHF TRBV6-1 many TRBD1 TRBJ1-5
TGTGCCAGCAGCCACCCCCGGGGAGGGGAGGCGAAGCAGTACTTC CASSHPRGGEAKQYF TRBV3-1 . TRBD2 TRBJ2-7
TGCGCCACCCAGACAGGGGGCGGGAAGACCCAGTACTTC CATQTGGGKTQYF TRBV10-2 many TRBD1 TRBJ2-5
TGTGCCAGCAGCGACTTTTTTGGAGTCTCTGGAAACACCACATATTTT CASSDFFGVSGNTTYF TRBV7-9 . . TRBJ1-3
TGTGCCAGCAGTGGGGGACTAGCGGGACAGTTCTTC CASSGGLAGQFF TRBV2 many TRBD2 TRBJ2-1
TGTGCCAGCAGTCCTCCGTTAGCGGGAGGGGGAGAGACCCAGTACTTC CASSPPLAGGGETQYF TRBV6-1 many TRBD2 TRBJ2-5
TGCAGTGCTAGGGAACCGGGACTAGCGGGGGGCCACAATGAGCAGTTCTTC CSAREPGLAGGHNEQFF TRBV20-1 . TRBD2 TRBJ2-1
TGTGCCAGCACCGCAGGGGGCAGACCAGATACGCAGTATTTT CASTAGGRPDTQYF TRBV6-1 many TRBD1 TRBJ2-3
TGTGCCAGCACCGGGGGGAGATGGGACAGCATATATCAGCCCCAGCATTTT CASTGGRWDSIYQPQHF TRBV6-2/TRBV6-3 many TRBD1 TRBJ1-5
TGTGCCTGGAGTGTACAACTAGCTGGGCTGGGCGAGCAGTACTTC CAWSVQLAGLGEQYF TRBV30 many . TRBJ2-7
TGTGCCAGCAGCCAAGGGAAGGGCCCGGCAAACCAAGAGACCCAGTACTTC CASSQGKGPANQETQYF TRBV3-1 many . TRBJ2-5
TGTGCCAGCAGCTCGCGGACTAGCGGGGTTAAAAATGAGCAGTTCTTC CASSSRTSGVKNEQFF TRBV9 many TRBD2 TRBJ2-1
TGTGCTAGCAGCTCATACCCAGGGTCATATTCGGAGACCCAGTACTTC CASSSYPGSYSETQYF TRBV7-7 . . TRBJ2-5
TGCGCCAGCAGCCATTCGACCGGGACAGGGGCGGAAAAACTGTTTTTT CASSHSTGTGAEKLFF TRBV4-1 many TRBD1 TRBJ1-4
TGTGCCAGCACCCTAGGTCGGGGAGAGACCCAGTACTTC CASTLGRGETQYF TRBV11-2 many . TRBJ2-5
TGTGCCAGCAGCTGGGAGCGGGGTAGCTCCTACAATGAGCAGTTCTTC CASSWERGSSYNEQFF TRBV3-1 many TRBD2 TRBJ2-1
TGTGCCAGCAGTTACTCGGACAGGGGGCCTTCTAGCAATCAGCCCCAGCATTTT CASSYSDRGPSSNQPQHF TRBV6-2/TRBV6-3 many TRBD1 TRBJ1-5
TGTGCCAGCAGCCAAGACTCCCTGGGCAGCAATCAGCCCCAGCATTTT CASSQDSLGSNQPQHF TRBV4-2 few . TRBJ1-5
TGCAGTGCTAGAGATCTGGGAGCTGAGCAGTTCTTC CSARDLGAEQFF TRBV20-1 many . TRBJ2-1
TGTGCCAGTAGTAGCGGGGGGATTGACAATGAGCAGTTCTTC CASSSGGIDNEQFF TRBV9 few TRBD2 TRBJ2-1
TGCGCCAGCAGCTTATCGGGACAGGCCTCCTACGAGCAGTACTTC CASSLSGQASYEQYF TRBV5-1 many TRBD1 TRBJ2-7